Listed here are 4 T cell receptor beta chains from one sample, sequenced in a study of tumor-infiltrating lymphocytes in primary liver carcinoma. DNA and RNA were both co-extracted from around 20-30 mg of bulk tissue that had not been sorted. From approximately 500 ng total RNA, TCR beta cDNA was generated with a primer in the constant region. For TCR beta, libraries were produced by three nested multiplex PCR rounds using slightly modified ARM-PCR. Each of the first two PCR rounds ran roughly 10 cycles with TRBV1-TRBV30 forward and C-beta reverse primers. TCRdb reprocessed the multiplex PCR reads with MiXCR, giving one entry per CDR3 protein. This table has about 60,000 distinct CDR3 sequences, about two thirds appearing once. The sequencing sample was made of liver tumor tissue from sampling region 4. Subset denoted: tumor region T4, right-lateral pole. The receptors were gathered from a man aged 35 to 55 with primary liver carcinoma and hepatitis B virus infection.

In the case of this clonotype: A much larger clone differs by one base, so this may be a read error. The chain joins TRBV6-2 or TRBV6-3 to TRBJ2-7; TRBD1 or TRBD2 may be the D gene (5 bases each). The CDR3 has 14 amino acids. The V end was cut by 7 bases, the J end by 3 bases, with 16 bases between. From germline, CDR1 is MNHEY and CDR2 SVGEGT. The CDR3 nucleotides read TGTGCCAGCAAAAGACTACAGGAGGACTACGAGCAGTACTTC. Protein sequence: CASKRLQEDYEQYF.

CDR3 protein: CASRQYTGSYTF. Written as DNA, the CDR3 is TGTGCCAGCAGACAATACACAGGGAGCTACACCTTC. The chain recombines TRBV6-6 with TRBJ1-2; D may be TRBD1 (6 bases). Germline CDR1 MNHNY, CDR2 SVGAGI (reference sequence). Trimming shortened V by 6 bases and J by 9 bases, and 14 bases separated the two germline ends. The CDR3 is 12 residues long.

With regard to this clonotype: At one of its ends the junction is not consistent with the germline gene, which may arise from a read error. The chain carries TRBV4-1 and TRBJ1-6; 9 bases line up with TRBD1. Looked up from germline, CDR1 is MGHRA and CDR2 is YSYEKL. The CDR3 sequence is 16 residues long. DNA of the CDR3: TGCGCTAGCAGCCACCACCTACAGGGGGCGGATTCACCTATCCACTTT. Protein sequence: CASSHHLQGADSPIHF.

The V call is TRBV12-3 or TRBV12-4, the J call TRBJ2-7; no firm D call. The CDR3 is 12 residues long. Trimming shortened V by 5 bases and J by 2 bases, and 7 bases separated the two germline ends. The DNA of the CDR3 is TGTGCCAGCAGTGTGCTAGCCTACGAGCAGTACTTC. Amino acid sequence: CASSVLAYEQYF.